This T cell receptor (beta chain) was sequenced during a study of T cells expressing NK-cell markers. Across the whole study: It was sorted CD3+CD56+NKG2C+, CD3+CD56+NKG2C- and CD3+CD56-NKG2C+ T cells that supplied the TCR beta repertoires. Serological testing identified most of the eight sequenced donors as HCMV-seropositive and one as seronegative.

Points from the study as a whole: About 1.0-8% of CD8+ T cells in roughly six donors belonged to dominant NKG2C+ clonotypes.

CDR1 and CDR2 from the germline V gene are SSHAT and FNYEAQ (reference sequence). This CDR3 contains 15 residues. Generation of TCR beta cDNA was performed by 5'RACE template switching incorporating UMIs. Reprocessing the 5' RACE reads, TCRdb reports a single entry for every CDR3 protein and omits DNA. The sample is made up of 300,000 or so distinct CDR3 sequences, and the top ten hold roughly 4.2% of it. Note on this clonotype: Its antigen is currently unknown.

The chain recombines TRBV7-7 with TRBJ2-5; TCRdb designates TRBD1, a call that cannot be tested without DNA. The sequenced sample was blood T cells: a sorted CD56 or NKG2C T cell subset, CD4+ or CD8+ T cells, or bulk PBMC T cells (not recorded which). This receptor was taken from a woman aged 18 to 75 in good health. The CDR3 here is CASSFSGGARETQYF.